Included here is one TCR beta chain sequence, with context. Its antigen is currently unknown. Primers included in the PCR were 60 Vbeta and 13 Jbeta primers. Using immunoSEQ multiplex PCR, the repertoire was profiled, and TCRdb retains in-frame clones only, with some absent. The data contain tens of thousands of clones, about 86% of them singletons. Trimming cost V 0 bases and J 0 bases, with 17 bases left between them. This CDR3 spans 18 amino acids. Germline CDR1 reads PRHDT; CDR2 reads FYEKMQ (reference sequence). This entry comes from a study of cytomegalovirus exposure and HLA in healthy donors. On the study more broadly: The study's early data release held roughly 91 million unique TCRs from HLA-typed donors.

Study-level findings and limits: Reports indicated that the classifier achieved high specificity and sensitivity in diagnosing cytomegalovirus status. Across HLA loci, a later analysis found differing TCR association rates, with DRB1 most and HLA-C fewest. Highly shared sequence variants in one cluster were likely a sequencing artifact.

The source is a man between 35 and 55 years old in good health and CMV-seronegative. Sequencing input: PBMCs. The rearrangement uses TRBV13 and TRBJ1-1; D not resolved. The CDR3 loop is CASSLGETAEFLNTEAFF. DNA of the CDR3: TGTGCCAGCAGCTTAGGAGAGACTGCTGAATTCCTGAACACTGAAGCTTTCTTT.